This is a list of T cell receptor beta chains from one sample in a study of T-cell reconstitution after alpha-beta-depleted transplantation in children. Each CDR3 protein gets one entry after TCRdb re-called the PCR reads with MiXCR. The table shows about 17,000 distinct CDR3 sequences, with 9.5% to 15% occurring only once. Sequenced here: PBMCs, mostly from graft donor cells, sampled 180 days after TCRalphabeta/CD19-depleted stem cell transplant. These receptors were taken from a boy younger than two who had a stem cell transplant for Wiskott-Aldrich syndrome, so the T cells may come from the graft donor. CDR3s include the opening cysteine and the closing phenylalanine or tryptophan. Each record gives: J gene, clone size, V gene, D gene, CDR3 protein, CDR3 DNA. D genes are given only for firm matches. Clone sizes are given selectively: once, few, many, or a class where the clone is expanded.

>TRBJ2-5|-|TRBV7-9|-
CASSLRVKETQYF
TGTGCCAGCAGCTTACGGGTGAAAGAGACCCAGTACTTC
>TRBJ1-1|few|TRBV27|-
CASSLVRELNTEAFF
TGTGCCAGCAGTTTGGTGCGGGAATTGAACACTGAAGCTTTCTTT
>TRBJ1-1|-|TRBV20-1|-
CSASGNMNTEAFF
TGCAGTGCTAGTGGCAACATGAACACTGAAGCTTTCTTT
>TRBJ1-2|-|TRBV3-1|TRBD1
CASSPEGDRPDGYTF
TGTGCCAGCAGCCCTGAAGGGGACAGGCCCGACGGCTACACCTTC
>TRBJ2-7|many|TRBV4-3|TRBD2
CASSPGTSGRQWGYEQYF
TGCGCCAGCAGCCCTGGGACTAGCGGGCGGCAATGGGGTTACGAGCAGTACTTC
>TRBJ2-6|many|TRBV12-3/TRBV12-4|-
CASGFGANVLTF
TGTGCCTCCGGGTTCGGGGCCAACGTCCTGACTTTC
>TRBJ2-1|many|TRBV7-9|TRBD2
CASSQLAGPYNEQFF
TGTGCCAGCAGCCAACTAGCGGGACCTTACAATGAGCAGTTCTTC
>TRBJ2-7|many|TRBV7-9|TRBD2
CASSYTGGSYEQYF
TGTGCCAGCAGCTACACGGGGGGTAGCTACGAGCAGTACTTC
>TRBJ1-1|-|TRBV3-1|-
CASTPVGRGTEAFF
TGTGCCAGCACCCCCGTGGGGCGGGGGACTGAAGCTTTCTTT
>TRBJ2-1|few|TRBV5-1|-
CASSLEIPAERFF
TGCGCCAGCAGCTTGGAGATACCGGCAGAACGGTTCTTC
>TRBJ2-1|many|TRBV20-1|TRBD2
CSARIAGASYNEQFF
TGCAGTGCTAGAATAGCGGGAGCGAGTTACAATGAGCAGTTCTTC
>TRBJ1-1|many|TRBV28|TRBD1
CASSTTGVETEAFF
TGTGCCAGCAGCACGACAGGGGTGGAAACTGAAGCTTTCTTT
>TRBJ2-3|few|TRBV5-4|TRBD2
CASSLAPAGGTDTQYF
TGTGCCAGCAGCTTGGCTCCAGCGGGAGGAACAGATACGCAGTATTTT
>TRBJ2-1|many|TRBV10-3|-
CAIKSSDSTHEQFF
TGTGCCATCAAGAGCTCGGACTCCACCCATGAGCAGTTCTTC
>TRBJ1-2|-|TRBV5-1|TRBD1
CASSSGQEGDGYTF
TGCGCCAGCAGCTCGGGACAGGAGGGGGATGGCTACACCTTC
>TRBJ1-5|many|TRBV20-1|-
CSAITSAESQHF
TGCAGTGCTATTACCTCGGCGGAATCCCAGCATTTT
>TRBJ2-1|-|TRBV5-1|TRBD2
CASSLTSVSYNEQFF
TGCGCCAGCAGCCTAACTAGCGTGTCCTACAATGAGCAGTTCTTC
>TRBJ2-7|few|TRBV18|TRBD1
CASSPDRGVYEQYF
TGTGCCAGCTCACCGGACAGGGGAGTCTACGAGCAGTACTTC
>TRBJ2-7|many|TRBV10-3|TRBD1
CATKSTGGNNEQYF
TGTGCCACTAAGTCGACAGGGGGCAATAACGAGCAGTACTTC
>TRBJ2-7|many|TRBV12-3/TRBV12-4|-
CASSETGRFYEQYF
TGTGCCAGCAGTGAAACCGGGAGATTCTACGAGCAGTACTTC
>TRBJ1-2|many|TRBV20-1|-
CSARDRRIWGYTF
TGCAGTGCTAGAGATCGAAGGATTTGGGGCTACACCTTC
>TRBJ2-5|-|TRBV20-1|TRBD2
CSASGRTSGIQETQYF
TGCAGTGCTAGCGGTCGGACTAGCGGGATACAAGAGACCCAGTACTTC
>TRBJ2-7|many|TRBV25-1|-
CAAGSSYEQYF
TGTGCTGCCGGGTCCTCCTACGAGCAGTACTTC
>TRBJ1-4|few|TRBV27|TRBD1
CASSPRGQLSNEKLFF
TGTGCCAGCAGTCCAAGGGGACAGCTTTCGAATGAAAAACTGTTTTTT
>TRBJ1-1|few|TRBV6-1|-
CASTDRWQGNTEAFF
TGTGCCAGCACCGACAGGTGGCAGGGGAACACTGAAGCTTTCTTT
>TRBJ1-2|few|TRBV10-3|-
CATRRWAANYGYTF
TGTGCCACGCGTCGTTGGGCAGCGAACTATGGCTACACCTTC
>TRBJ1-2|many|TRBV28|-
CASSFPGNPTPDYGYTF
TGTGCCAGCAGTTTCCCCGGGAACCCTACCCCCGACTATGGCTACACCTTC
>TRBJ2-1|-|TRBV12-5|-
CASGNDLGSYNEQFF
TGTGCTAGTGGTAACGACTTGGGCTCCTACAATGAGCAGTTCTTC
>TRBJ1-5|few|TRBV20-1|-
CSAREDSNQPQHF
TGCAGTGCTAGAGAAGATAGCAATCAGCCCCAGCATTTT
>TRBJ2-3|-|TRBV20-1|-
CSAPDSRGSSDTQYF
TGCAGTGCCCCAGACTCCAGGGGCTCCTCCGATACGCAGTATTTT
>TRBJ2-5|-|TRBV20-1|-
CSASTGRGETQYF
TGCAGTGCTAGTACAGGGAGAGGGGAGACCCAGTACTTC
>TRBJ1-4|-|TRBV5-1|-
CASSSPGDEKLFF
TGCGCCAGCAGCTCCCCCGGGGATGAAAAACTGTTTTTT
>TRBJ1-1|-|TRBV5-1|-
CASSASGNTEAFF
TGCGCCAGCAGCGCATCAGGGAACACTGAAGCTTTCTTT
>TRBJ2-5|few|TRBV5-4|TRBD2
CASSWATSGRQETQYF
TGTGCCAGCAGCTGGGCCACTAGCGGCCGGCAAGAGACCCAGTACTTC
>TRBJ2-1|-|TRBV6-5|-
CASSYGGPHNEQFF
TGTGCCAGCAGTTACGGGGGTCCCCACAATGAGCAGTTCTTC
>TRBJ1-2|few|TRBV6-1|-
CASSDAAVGQGGYTF
TGTGCCAGCAGTGACGCGGCAGTTGGTCAGGGTGGCTACACCTTC
>TRBJ2-1|-|TRBV9|TRBD2
CASSVAGGVGEQFF
TGTGCCAGCAGCGTAGCGGGGGGGGTAGGTGAGCAGTTCTTC
>TRBJ2-1|few|TRBV20-1|-
CSAGRRGNEQFF
TGCAGTGCTGGGAGAAGGGGCAATGAGCAGTTCTTC
>TRBJ2-7|few|TRBV7-2|-
CASSPRGRNSYEQYF
TGTGCCAGCAGTCCCCGGGGGAGGAACTCCTACGAGCAGTACTTC
>TRBJ2-7|many|TRBV2|-
CASISLGYDEQYF
TGTGCCAGCATTTCGCTAGGGTACGACGAGCAGTACTTC
>TRBJ2-1|few|TRBV20-1|-
CSARDSAGQNEQFF
TGCAGTGCTAGAGATTCAGCGGGCCAAAATGAGCAGTTCTTC
>TRBJ2-7|-|TRBV10-3|-
CAISESISYEQYF
TGTGCCATCAGTGAGTCCATCTCCTACGAGCAGTACTTC
>TRBJ2-3|many|TRBV5-1|TRBD2
CASSFGGNGGTDTQYF
TGCGCCAGCAGCTTCGGCGGTAACGGGGGGACAGATACGCAGTATTTT
>TRBJ1-1|many|TRBV9|-
CASSEKGLANTEAFF
TGTGCCAGCAGCGAGAAGGGACTGGCGAACACTGAAGCTTTCTTT
>TRBJ2-5|few|TRBV6-6|TRBD1
CASKTGQEETQYF
TGTGCCTCTAAGACAGGGCAGGAAGAGACCCAGTACTTC
>TRBJ2-7|once|TRBV28|TRBD2
CASSLTVAGGREQYF
TGTGCCAGCAGTTTAACGGTAGCGGGAGGACGAGAGCAGTACTTC
>TRBJ1-6|few|TRBV7-9|-
CASTNPSQRPNSPLHF
TGTGCCAGCACAAACCCATCACAGCGACCTAATTCACCCCTCCACTTT
>TRBJ1-2|-|TRBV15|-
CATSRDRAEYGYTF
TGTGCCACCAGCAGAGATAGGGCCGAGTATGGCTACACCTTC
>TRBJ2-1|few|TRBV2|-
CASSAPFGRDTYNEQFF
TGTGCCAGCAGTGCCCCGTTCGGCAGGGACACCTACAATGAGCAGTTCTTC
>TRBJ2-5|few|TRBV20-1|-
CSARVGPYRETQYF
TGCAGTGCTAGAGTGGGACCATACCGAGAGACCCAGTACTTC